Presented here are 5 T cell receptor beta chains from one specimen sequenced in a study of cytomegalovirus exposure and HLA in healthy donors. TCRdb's table, derived via immunoSEQ multiplex PCR, lists solely in-frame clones and lacks some. The table records 220,000 or so clones, around 80% of them present only once. The sequencing sample was made of PBMCs. These receptors were taken from a woman in her twenties or thirties in good health and CMV-seropositive.

This clone was seen just once. CDR3: CASSGGGHGGKLFF. CDR3 DNA: TGTGCCAGCAGTGGAGGGGGGCATGGTGGAAAACTGTTTTTT. The chain combines TRBV2 with TRBJ1-4; D perhaps matches TRBD1 (6 bases). V shed 4 bases and J shed 10 bases, with 16 bases lying between them. Looked up from germline, CDR1 is SNHLY and CDR2 is FYNNEI. This CDR3 is built from 14 residues.

V is TRBV2 and J is TRBJ2-3; D not certain. The V gene lost 6 bases and the J gene lost 1 base, with 11 bases spanning the gap. Germline V gene data show CDR1 as SNHLY and CDR2 as FYNNEI. This CDR3 has 14 amino acids. The CDR3 DNA sequence: TGTGCCAGCAGCAATACCTGGGGCACAGATACGCAGTATTTT. Translation: CASSNTWGTDTQYF.

The gene calls are TRBV28 and TRBJ1-3, with D perhaps matching TRBD1 (5 bases). Germline V gene lookup returns CDR1 MDHEN and CDR2 SYDVKM. CDR3 size: 14 residues. The V and J ends lost 3 bases and 2 bases respectively, with 8 bases between them. For the CDR3, the DNA is TGTGCCAGCAGTTTCCGGGGGGCTGGAAACACCATATATTTT. This translates into CASSFRGAGNTIYF. Full variable domain (remainder filled in from reference TRBV28 and TRBJ1-3): DVKVTQSSRYLVKRTGEKVFLECVQDMDHENMFWYRQDPGLGLRLIYFSYDVKMKEKGDIPEGYSVSREKKERFSLILESASTNQTSMYLCASSFRGAGNTIYFGEGSWLTVV.

The rearrangement links TRBV2 to TRBJ2-1; D is undetermined. CDR3 length: 14 amino acids. CDR1 SNHLY and CDR2 FYNNEI come from the germline V gene. Deletions cut 5 bases from V and 8 bases from J, with 16 bases between. CDR3 amino acids: CASSSTGRDDEQFF. CDR3 DNA sequence: TGTGCCAGCAGTAGTACCGGACGAGACGATGAGCAGTTCTTC. Full variable domain (missing parts from reference TRBV2 and TRBJ2-1): EPEVTQTPSHQVTQMGQEVILRCVPISNHLYFYWYRQILGQKVEFLVSFYNNEISEKSEIFDDQFSVERPDGSNFTLKIRSTKLEDSAMYFCASSSTGRDDEQFFGPGTRLTVL.

The rearrangement links TRBV4-1 to TRBJ1-1; no firm D call. V was shortened by 1 base and J by 6 bases, with 9 bases between the two germline ends. CDR3 length: 13 residues. The V gene's germline CDR1 is MGHRA and CDR2 YSYEKL. In DNA, the CDR3 is TGCGCCAGCAGCCAAGCGAACGGGGCTGAAGCTTTCTTT. Encoded protein: CASSQANGAEAFF.